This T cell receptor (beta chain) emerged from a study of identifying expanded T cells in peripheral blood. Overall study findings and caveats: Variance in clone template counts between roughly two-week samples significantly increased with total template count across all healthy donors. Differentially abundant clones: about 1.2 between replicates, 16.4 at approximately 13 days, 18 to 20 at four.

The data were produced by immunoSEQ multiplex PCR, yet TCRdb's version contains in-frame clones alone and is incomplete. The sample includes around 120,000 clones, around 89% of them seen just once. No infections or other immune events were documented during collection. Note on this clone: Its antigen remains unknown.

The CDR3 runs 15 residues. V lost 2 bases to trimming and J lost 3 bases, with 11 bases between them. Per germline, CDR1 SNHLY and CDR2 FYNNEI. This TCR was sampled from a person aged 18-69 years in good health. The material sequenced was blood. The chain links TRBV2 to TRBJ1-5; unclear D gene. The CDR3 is CASSERGYTNQPQHF. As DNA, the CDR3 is TGTGCCAGCAGTGAACGAGGGTATACCAATCAGCCCCAGCATTTT.